This record concerns one T cell receptor beta chain sequence. Read data end 3 residues before the CDR3 end; the end is taken from the germline J gene. Germline V gives CDR1 WSHSY, CDR2 SAAADI. The CDR3 covers 14 residues. The germline V and J ends were trimmed by 3 bases and 4 bases, with 12 bases remaining between them. The entry originates in a study of T cells in women clearing cervical HPV infection. Study context: Only a few women had HLA typing results available.

Using immunoSEQ multiplex PCR, the repertoire was profiled, and TCRdb retains in-frame clones only, with some absent. The sample includes 22,000 or so clones. The clonotype comes from a woman aged 18 to 75 with a cervical HPV16 infection that either progressed to CIN3+ or cleared (not recorded which). V is TRBV10-2 and J is TRBJ2-5; D possibly corresponds to TRBD1 (5 bases). The sample comprised blood buffy coat. The CDR3 DNA, read in part, is TGCGCCAGCAGTGAATGGCAGGGCCGAGAGACC. Its translation is CASSEWQGRET. The full-length CDR3 reads as CASSEWQGRETQYF.